Listed below are T cell receptor beta chains from one sample, sequenced in a study of blood T cell repertoires in COVID-19. TCRdb's copy holds only in-frame clones and misses some; the assay was immunoSEQ multiplex PCR. The sample contains 150,000 or so clones, more than 65% of which appear only once. Specimen: PBMCs or T cells enriched from blood (not recorded which). The receptors originated from a man between 50 and 59 years old who had recovered from COVID-19. CDR3s include the opening cysteine and the closing phenylalanine or tryptophan. The D gene is left open where the match is weak.

v_call,j_call,d_call,cdr3_nt,cdr3_aa
TRBV28,TRBJ2-7,.,TGTGCCAGTCCCCCCAGAAGGACAGTTTATTTCGGGGTTTGGTCTTCCGAGCAGTACTTC,CASPPRRTVYFGVWSSEQYF
TRBV7-8,TRBJ2-1,TRBD2,TGTGCCAGCAGCTTTGATAGCGGGCCTTACAATGAGCAGTTCTTC,CASSFDSGPYNEQFF
TRBV5-1,TRBJ1-5,TRBD1,TGCGCCAGCAGCTTAGAACCTACAGGGGTGGCGTCGGGACAGCCCCAGCATTTT,CASSLEPTGVASGQPQHF
TRBV6-6,TRBJ1-1,.,TGTGCCAGCACCACCCTCCGGGGAGAAGCTTTCTTT,CASTTLRGEAFF
TRBV3-1/TRBV3-2,TRBJ2-2,.,TGTGCCAGCAGCCAAGACCCAGCGGAGGCCGGGGAGCTGTTTTTT,CASSQDPAEAGELFF
TRBV6-5,TRBJ1-1,.,TGTGCCAGCAGGCAGGGTGTGGGAACTGAAGCTTTCTTT,CASRQGVGTEAFF
TRBV3-1/TRBV3-2,TRBJ1-2,.,TGTGCCAGCGCGGGGGTTCGGGGCGGCTACACCTTC,CASAGVRGGYTF
TRBV27,TRBJ2-7,.,TGTGCCAGCAAATCCTCGGCAGGGGCTTCCTACGAGCAGTACTTC,CASKSSAGASYEQYF
TRBV5-1,TRBJ2-5,.,TGCGCCAGCAGCTTGTATACAGCCCAAGAGACCCAGTACTTC,CASSLYTAQETQYF
TRBV25-1,TRBJ1-2,TRBD1,TGTGCCAGCAGTGGAGGGGGCAGTAAGGGCTACACCTTC,CASSGGGSKGYTF
TRBV5-5,TRBJ1-1,.,TGTGCCAGCACCTGGGACACCGAAAACCTGAATAAAGCTTTCTTT,CASTWDTENLNKAFF
TRBV19,TRBJ2-2,.,TGTGCCAGTGGCGAGGGGGGGGCCGCCGGGGAGCTGTTTTTT,CASGEGGAAGELFF
TRBV28,TRBJ1-1,.,TGTGCCAGCAGTTTATGGGCAGAAGCTTTCTTT,CASSLWAEAFF
TRBV5-5,TRBJ1-5,TRBD1,TGTGCCAGCAGCTTGACTCAGGGGGATCAGCCCCAGCATTTT,CASSLTQGDQPQHF
TRBV6-5,TRBJ2-7,.,TGTGCCAGCAGATGGCAGGGGAAGCAGTACTTC,CASRWQGKQYF
TRBV19,TRBJ1-2,.,TGTGCCAGTAGTACCCCCGGGGGGTTCAATGGCTACACCTTC,CASSTPGGFNGYTF
TRBV7-9,TRBJ1-5,.,TGTGCCAGCAGCTTATGGGGGGACAATCAGCCCCAGCATTTT,CASSLWGDNQPQHF
TRBV25-1,TRBJ2-4,.,TGTGCCAGCAGTGACAGGGCGTCCAAAAACATTCAGTACTTC,CASSDRASKNIQYF
TRBV5-6,TRBJ1-4,TRBD1,TGTGCCAGCAGCTTGTTTAAGACAGGGGGTGAAAAACTGTTTTTT,CASSLFKTGGEKLFF
TRBV11-2,TRBJ1-2,.,TGTGCCAGCAGCTCCGGACAGATTGGCTACACCTTC,CASSSGQIGYTF
TRBV3-1/TRBV3-2,TRBJ2-7,TRBD1,TGTGCCAGCAGACAGGGGGATTACGAGCAGTACTTC,CASRQGDYEQYF
TRBV5-1,TRBJ1-1,.,TGCGCCAGCAGCCTGTATTATATCCCGAACACTGAAGCTTTCTTT,CASSLYYIPNTEAFF
TRBV16,TRBJ1-5,.,TGTGCCAGCAGCAGAGGAGGGAGCAATCAGCCCCAGCATTTT,CASSRGGSNQPQHF
TRBV29-1,TRBJ1-2,TRBD1,TGCAGCGGCGGACAGGCTAACTATGGCTACACCTTC,CSGGQANYGYTF